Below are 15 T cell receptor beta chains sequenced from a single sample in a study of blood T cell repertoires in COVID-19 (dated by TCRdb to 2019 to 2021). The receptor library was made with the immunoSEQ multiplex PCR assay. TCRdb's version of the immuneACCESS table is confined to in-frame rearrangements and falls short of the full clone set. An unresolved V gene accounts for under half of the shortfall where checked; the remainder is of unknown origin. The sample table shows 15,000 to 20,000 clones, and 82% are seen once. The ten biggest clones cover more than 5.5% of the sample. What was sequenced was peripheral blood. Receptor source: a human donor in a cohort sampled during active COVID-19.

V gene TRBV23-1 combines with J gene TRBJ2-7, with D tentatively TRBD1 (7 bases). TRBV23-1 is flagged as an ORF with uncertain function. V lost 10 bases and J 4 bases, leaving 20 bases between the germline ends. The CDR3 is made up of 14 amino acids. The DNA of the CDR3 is TGCGCCAACAAAACAGGGGCGGGGTGGTACGAGCAGTACTTC. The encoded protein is CANKTGAGWYEQYF.

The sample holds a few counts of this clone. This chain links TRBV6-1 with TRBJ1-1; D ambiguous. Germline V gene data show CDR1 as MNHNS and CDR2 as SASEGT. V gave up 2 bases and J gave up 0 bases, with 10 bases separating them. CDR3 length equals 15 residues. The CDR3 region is CASSERELLNTEAFF. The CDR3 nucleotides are TGTGCCAGCAGTGAAAGGGAGTTATTGAACACTGAAGCTTTCTTT.

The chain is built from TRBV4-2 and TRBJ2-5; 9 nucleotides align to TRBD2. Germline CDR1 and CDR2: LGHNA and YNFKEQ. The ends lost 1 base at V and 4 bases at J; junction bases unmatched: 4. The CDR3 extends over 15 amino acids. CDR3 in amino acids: CASSQGGLASETQYF. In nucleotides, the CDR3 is TGTGCCAGCAGCCAAGGTGGACTAGCGTCAGAGACCCAGTACTTC.

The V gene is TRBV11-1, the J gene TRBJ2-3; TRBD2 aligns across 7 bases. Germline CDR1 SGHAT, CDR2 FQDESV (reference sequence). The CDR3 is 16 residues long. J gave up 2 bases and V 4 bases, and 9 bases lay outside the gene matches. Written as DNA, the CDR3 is TGTGCCAGCAGCTCCATAGGGGCGGGGGTCACAGATACGCAGTATTTT. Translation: CASSSIGAGVTDTQYF.

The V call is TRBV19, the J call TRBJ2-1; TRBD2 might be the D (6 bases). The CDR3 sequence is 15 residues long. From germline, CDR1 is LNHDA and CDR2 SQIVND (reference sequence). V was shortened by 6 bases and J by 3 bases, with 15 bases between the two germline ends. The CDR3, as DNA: TGTGCCAGTAGCCCAGGAGGGTTGCTCTACAATGAGCAGTTCTTC. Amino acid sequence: CASSPGGLLYNEQFF. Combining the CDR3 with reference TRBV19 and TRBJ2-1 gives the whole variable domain DGGITQSPKYLFRKEGQNVTLSCEQNLNHDAMYWYRQDPGQGLRLIYYSQIVNDFQKGDIAEGYSVSREKKESFPLTVTSAQKNPTAFYLCASSPGGLLYNEQFFGPGTRLTVL.

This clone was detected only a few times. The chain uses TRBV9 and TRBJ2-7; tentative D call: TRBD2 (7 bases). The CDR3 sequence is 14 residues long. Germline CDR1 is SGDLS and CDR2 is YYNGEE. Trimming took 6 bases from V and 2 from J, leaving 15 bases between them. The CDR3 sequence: CASNPGGRAYEQYF. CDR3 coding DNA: TGTGCCAGCAACCCCGGGGGGCGGGCCTACGAGCAGTACTTC.

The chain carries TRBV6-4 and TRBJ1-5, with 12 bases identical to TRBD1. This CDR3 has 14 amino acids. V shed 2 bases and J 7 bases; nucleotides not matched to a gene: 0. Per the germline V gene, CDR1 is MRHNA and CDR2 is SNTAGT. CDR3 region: CASSDGTGGQPQHF. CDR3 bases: TGTGCCAGCAGTGACGGGACAGGGGGCCAGCCCCAGCATTTT.

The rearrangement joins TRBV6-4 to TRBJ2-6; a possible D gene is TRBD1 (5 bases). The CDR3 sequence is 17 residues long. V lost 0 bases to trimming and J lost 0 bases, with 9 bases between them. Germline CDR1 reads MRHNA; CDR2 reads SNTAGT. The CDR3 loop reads CASSDSYRSSGANVLTF. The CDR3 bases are TGTGCCAGCAGTGACTCTTACAGGAGCTCTGGGGCCAACGTCCTGACTTTC.

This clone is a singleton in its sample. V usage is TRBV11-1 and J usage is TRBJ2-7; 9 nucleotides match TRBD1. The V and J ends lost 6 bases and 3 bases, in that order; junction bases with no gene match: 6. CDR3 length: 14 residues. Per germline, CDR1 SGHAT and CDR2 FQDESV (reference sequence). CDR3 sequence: CASSPQDRGYEQYF. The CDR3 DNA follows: TGTGCCAGCAGTCCGCAGGACAGGGGCTACGAGCAGTACTTC.

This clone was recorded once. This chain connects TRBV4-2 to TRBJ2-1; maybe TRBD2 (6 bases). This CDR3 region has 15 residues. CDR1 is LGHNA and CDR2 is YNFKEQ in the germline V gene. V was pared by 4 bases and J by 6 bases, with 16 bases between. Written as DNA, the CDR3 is TGTGCCAGCAGCCCGAGGGACTTACATAGCAATGAGCAGTTCTTC. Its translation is CASSPRDLHSNEQFF.

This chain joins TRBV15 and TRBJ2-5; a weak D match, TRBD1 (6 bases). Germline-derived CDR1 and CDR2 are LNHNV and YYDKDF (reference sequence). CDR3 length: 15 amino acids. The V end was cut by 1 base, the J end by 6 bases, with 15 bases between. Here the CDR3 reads CATSRGGQGTQTQYF. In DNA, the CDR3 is TGTGCCACCAGCAGAGGGGGCCAGGGGACCCAGACCCAGTACTTC.

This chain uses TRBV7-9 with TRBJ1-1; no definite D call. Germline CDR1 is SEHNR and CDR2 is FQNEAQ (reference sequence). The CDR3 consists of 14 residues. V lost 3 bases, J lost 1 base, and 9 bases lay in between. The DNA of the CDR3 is TGTGCCAGCAGCTTTATCGAAGCGAACACTGAAGCTTTCTTT. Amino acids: CASSFIEANTEAFF.

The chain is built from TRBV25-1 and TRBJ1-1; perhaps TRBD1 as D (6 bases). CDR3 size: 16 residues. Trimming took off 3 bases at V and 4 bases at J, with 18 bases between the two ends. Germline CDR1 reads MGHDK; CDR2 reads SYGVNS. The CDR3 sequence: CASSEGYYREGTEAFF. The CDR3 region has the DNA TGTGCCAGCAGTGAGGGTTACTACAGGGAGGGCACTGAAGCTTTCTTT.

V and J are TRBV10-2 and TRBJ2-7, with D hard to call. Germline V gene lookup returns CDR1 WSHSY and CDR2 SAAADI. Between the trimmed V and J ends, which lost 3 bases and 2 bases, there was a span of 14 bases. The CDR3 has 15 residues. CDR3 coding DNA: TGCGCCAGCAGTGATGAGGCAGCCCCCCCCTACGAGCAGTACTTC. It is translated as CASSDEAAPPYEQYF.

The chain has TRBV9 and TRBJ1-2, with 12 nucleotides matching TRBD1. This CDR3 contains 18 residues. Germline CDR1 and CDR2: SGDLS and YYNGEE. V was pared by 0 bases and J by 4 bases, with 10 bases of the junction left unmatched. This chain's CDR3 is CASSVGGQGARTGYGYTF. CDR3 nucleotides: TGTGCCAGCAGCGTAGGGGGACAGGGGGCCCGAACTGGCTATGGCTACACCTTC. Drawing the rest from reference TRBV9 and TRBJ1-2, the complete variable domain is DSGVTQTPKHLITATGQRVTLRCSPRSGDLSVYWYQQSLDQGLQFLIQYYNGEERAKGNILERFSAQQFPDLHSELNLSSLELGDSALYFCASSVGGQGARTGYGYTFGSGTRLTVV.